A single sample gave rise to the 11 T cell receptor beta chains below, sequenced in a study of T cell repertoires in cytomegalovirus infection. TCRdb re-called the reads with MiXCR, one entry per CDR3 protein. The sample consists of about 830,000 distinct CDR3 sequences, about 33% of them appearing once. Their target antigens are unknown. The material sequenced was cultured CD8+ T cells from PBMCs, taken from culture after CMV antigen stimulation. The receptor source for this set is a human donor in good health (CMV status not recorded). Some clones in this sample may be carry-over from other donors' samples.

This rearrangement joins TRBV6-2 or TRBV6-3 to TRBJ2-7; a weak D match, TRBD1 (6 bases). This CDR3 is built from 14 residues. V lost 5 bases to trimming and J lost 4 bases, with 15 bases between them. The germline gives CDR1 MNHEY, CDR2 SVGEGT. CDR3 nucleotide sequence: TGTGCCAGCAGTCTCCGGGACATGGTGTACGAGCAGTACGTC. It codes for CASSLRDMVYEQYV.

The chain carries TRBV19 and TRBJ1-2; D not resolved. Per germline, CDR1 LNHDA and CDR2 SQIVND (reference sequence). Trimming left V 7 bases short and J 2 bases short, with 8 bases between. This CDR3 has 12 amino acids. CDR3 loop: CASTLGNYGYTF. The DNA of the CDR3 is TGTGCCAGTACATTGGGCAACTATGGCTACACCTTC.

About this clonotype: A much larger clone sits a single nucleotide away, making a read error possible. The gene calls are TRBV7-8 and TRBJ2-3; 11 nucleotides align to TRBD2. Losses at the gene ends were 5 bases for V and 4 bases for J; bases not matched to a gene: 5. The CDR3 runs 15 residues. Germline CDR1 reads SGHVS; CDR2 reads FQNEAQ. The DNA for the CDR3 is TGTGCCAGCAGCGAACTAGCGGGGGCAGCAGATACGCAGTATTTT. This gives the protein CASSELAGAADTQYF.

V gene TRBV14 combines with J gene TRBJ1-1, with TRBD1 matching 8 bases. J gave up 3 bases and V 0 bases, and 15 bases lay outside the gene matches. This CDR3 has 19 amino acids. Germline V gene lookup returns CDR1 SGHDN and CDR2 FVKESK. The CDR3 loop is CASSQDLWVTGDQDTEAFF. The CDR3 DNA follows: TGTGCCAGCAGCCAAGATCTTTGGGTGACAGGGGATCAGGACACTGAAGCTTTCTTT.

The rearrangement links TRBV19 to TRBJ2-3; TRBD2 might be the D (6 bases). This CDR3 spans 14 amino acids. Germline values: CDR1 LNHDA, CDR2 SQIVND (reference sequence). The V gene lost 6 bases and the J gene lost 2 bases, with 12 bases spanning the gap. The CDR3 region has the DNA TGTGCCAGTAGAAGGAGGAGGGACACAGATACGCAGTATTTT. This encodes CASRRRRDTDTQYF.

This clonotype was detected a few times. This chain connects TRBV7-9 to TRBJ1-1; D is unclear. V lost 5 bases and J lost 3, with 16 bases in between. The CDR3 spans 15 residues. Germline assignment: CDR1 SEHNR and CDR2 FQNEAQ (reference sequence). The CDR3 sequence is CASSPSKGRDTEAFF. DNA for the CDR3: TGTGCCAGCAGCCCTTCTAAAGGGAGGGACACTGAAGCTTTCTTT.

This clonotype has a handful of counts. V and J are TRBV7-6 and TRBJ2-3; TRBD1 is a possible D gene (6 bases). CDR3 length: 16 amino acids. V was pared by 4 bases and J by 4 bases, with 18 bases between. Germline CDR1 reads SGHVS; CDR2 reads FNYEAQ. The CDR3 sequence is CASSSRQVKNPDTQYF. The CDR3 bases are TGTGCCAGCAGCTCGAGACAGGTTAAGAACCCAGATACGCAGTATTTT.

As for this clonotype: This may stem from a read error, because a much larger clone lies one nucleotide away. This chain joins TRBV7-9 and TRBJ2-1; D possibly matches TRBD1 or TRBD2 (6 bases each). CDR3 size: 15 residues. Germline CDR1 and CDR2: SEHNR and FQNEAQ (reference sequence). This chain's CDR3 is CASSFLIGGMNEQVF. DNA of the CDR3: TGTGCCAGCAGCTTTCTAATAGGGGGGATGAATGAGCAGGTCTTC.

This clonotype was counted a single time. The chain uses TRBV5-4 and TRBJ2-6; the match to TRBD1 covers 7 bases. The CDR3 is 17 residues long. The V gene end was trimmed by 4 bases and the J gene end by 0 bases; junction bases not matched to a gene: 7. Germline CDR1 is SGHNT and CDR2 is YYREEE (reference sequence). The CDR3 sequence is CASSLGQILSGANVLTF. The CDR3 coding sequence is TGTGCCAGCAGCCTGGGACAGATACTCTCTGGGGCCAACGTCCTGACTTTC.

This clonotype was detected only a few times. The chain combines TRBV19 with TRBJ1-5; possibly TRBD1 for D (6 bases). The CDR3 length is 16 residues. CDR1 and CDR2 (germline): LNHDA, SQIVND (reference sequence). V gave up 7 bases and J gave up 1 base, with 17 bases separating them. CDR3 DNA sequence: TGTGCCAGTATCCTCACAGGGTTTACGAGCAATCAGCCCCAGCATTTT. It translates to CASILTGFTSNQPQHF.

This clonotype was counted at least ten times. This chain connects TRBV7-2 to TRBJ2-5; D gene unclear. V shed 3 bases and J shed 5 bases, with 10 bases lying between them. This CDR3 has 13 residues. Germline assignment: CDR1 SGHTA and CDR2 FQGNSA. This CDR3 is CASSLPLGETQYF. The CDR3 nucleotides read TGTGCCAGCAGCTTGCCCCTAGGGGAGACCCAGTACTTC.